The rows below give T cell receptor beta chains drawn from one sample of a study of radiation and T cells in renal cell carcinoma. Sequencing was performed with immunoSEQ multiplex PCR; in TCRdb, only in-frame clones are kept and a portion is missing. The sample shows 100,000 to 150,000 clones, 80% to 85% of them seen only once. Sequenced here: blood, sampled from a patient whose treatment included radiotherapy and nephrectomy. The source is a woman aged 55-70 years with renal cell carcinoma. CDR3s include the opening cysteine and the closing phenylalanine or tryptophan. The D gene is left open where the match is weak. Clone size is given for some rows only: seen once, a few or many times, or a class if the clone is expanded.

d_call: TRBD2
clone_size: .
j_call: TRBJ2-5
v_call: TRBV5-8
cdr3_nt: TGTGCCAGCAGCTTGGGTCGGACTAGCGGTCAGCAAGAGACCCAGTACTTC
cdr3_aa: CASSLGRTSGQQETQYF

d_call: TRBD1
clone_size: once
j_call: TRBJ2-7
v_call: TRBV4-1
cdr3_nt: TGCGCCAGCAGCATAAGTGGGACAGGGGTTTCCGAGCAGTACTTC
cdr3_aa: CASSISGTGVSEQYF

d_call: .
clone_size: .
j_call: TRBJ2-3
v_call: TRBV7-9
cdr3_nt: TGTGCCAGCAGCTTAGGGGAGCTAGGTACGCAGTATTTT
cdr3_aa: CASSLGELGTQYF

d_call: TRBD1
clone_size: .
j_call: TRBJ2-3
v_call: TRBV2
cdr3_nt: TGTGCCCGAAGGACAGGGGATTACACAGATACGCAGTATTTT
cdr3_aa: CARRTGDYTDTQYF

d_call: .
clone_size: .
j_call: TRBJ1-6
v_call: TRBV6-6
cdr3_nt: TGTGCCACCCAGCCGGTGCCTAATTCACCCCTCCACTTT
cdr3_aa: CATQPVPNSPLHF

d_call: .
clone_size: .
j_call: TRBJ2-2
v_call: TRBV9
cdr3_nt: TGTGCCAGCAGCGCACAGGGAACGGACACCGGGGAGCTGTTTTTT
cdr3_aa: CASSAQGTDTGELFF

d_call: TRBD1
clone_size: .
j_call: TRBJ1-5
v_call: TRBV19
cdr3_nt: TGTGCCAGTAGCCGGACAGGGGGGATTTATAGCAATCAGCCCCAGCATTTT
cdr3_aa: CASSRTGGIYSNQPQHF

d_call: TRBD1
clone_size: once
j_call: TRBJ2-2
v_call: TRBV5-1
cdr3_nt: TGCGCCAGCAGCTATCGGGGACAGGTCGCCCGGGAGCTGTTTTTT
cdr3_aa: CASSYRGQVARELFF

d_call: .
clone_size: once
j_call: TRBJ2-5
v_call: TRBV18
cdr3_nt: TGTGCCAGTTCATCAAACTCAGAAGAGACCCAGTACTTC
cdr3_aa: CASSSNSEETQYF

d_call: .
clone_size: .
j_call: TRBJ2-3
v_call: TRBV25-1
cdr3_nt: TGTGCCAGCAGTGGAACTAGCCCCCCAGATACGCAGTATTTT
cdr3_aa: CASSGTSPPDTQYF

d_call: TRBD2
clone_size: .
j_call: TRBJ2-7
v_call: TRBV27
cdr3_nt: TGTGCCAGCAGACCCGGACTAGCGGGAGCCTACGAGCAGTACTTC
cdr3_aa: CASRPGLAGAYEQYF